This is a list of T cell receptor beta chains from one sample in a study of T cell repertoires in ileal Crohn's disease. The assay was immunoSEQ multiplex PCR, and TCRdb's table has in-frame clones only and misses some. The sample has some 7,000 clones, 81% seen once; the top ten hold about 5%. The sample comprised ileal tissue. The receptors originated from an adult with Crohn's disease. The CDR3 runs from the conserved cysteine through the conserved F or W. D genes are given only for firm matches. Size is omitted from some rows. Given values are once, few, many or a class for expanded clones.

13 | TRBJ1-1 | NA | NA | TRBV27 | TGTGCCAGCAGTTTATCGGGGGGAACTGAAGCTTTCTTT | CASSLSGGTEAFF
16 | TRBJ2-3 | TRBD2 | once | TRBV5-1 | TGCGCCAGCAGCGGCCAGGGCGGGAGTAGGGCAGATACGCAGTATTTT | CASSGQGGSRADTQYF
16 | TRBJ1-1 | TRBD1 | NA | TRBV5-1 | TGCGCCAGCAGCCAACAGGGGGTTTCGGGTGAGACTGAAGCTTTCTTT | CASSQQGVSGETEAFF
15 | TRBJ2-5 | TRBD2 | NA | TRBV7-2 | TGTGCCAGCAGCTTAATGCTAGCGGAGCAAGAGACCCAGTACTTC | CASSLMLAEQETQYF
16 | TRBJ2-1 | TRBD2 | NA | TRBV7-2 | TGTGCCAGCAGCTTAGCCGGGACTAGCGTCAACAATGAGCAGTTCTTC | CASSLAGTSVNNEQFF
14 | TRBJ1-4 | TRBD1 | NA | TRBV2 | TGTGCCAGTTCGACAGGGACAACTAATGAAAAACTGTTTTTT | CASSTGTTNEKLFF
12 | TRBJ1-4 | NA | NA | TRBV30 | TGTGCCTGGAGTGTACAGGGTGAAAAACTGTTTTTT | CAWSVQGEKLFF
15 | TRBJ1-4 | NA | NA | TRBV7-6 | TGTGCCAGCAGCTTCCGTACGGGGGGGAACGAAAAACTGTTTTTT | CASSFRTGGNEKLFF
15 | TRBJ1-2 | NA | NA | TRBV25-1 | TGTGCCAGCAGTGAATCGGGACTGAGGGACTATGGCTACACCTTC | CASSESGLRDYGYTF
14 | TRBJ1-6 | TRBD1 | NA | TRBV6-5 | TGTGCCAGCAGTTATACCAGGGGGAATTCACCCCTCCACTTT | CASSYTRGNSPLHF
14 | TRBJ2-7 | TRBD1 | NA | TRBV7-3 | TGTGCCAGCAGCTTGGGGACAGGGGGCGCAGAGCAGTACTTC | CASSLGTGGAEQYF
16 | TRBJ1-3 | TRBD1 | few | TRBV19 | TGTGCCAGTAGTATAGGAGGGGGCGCTTATGGAAACACCATATATTTT | CASSIGGGAYGNTIYF
13 | TRBJ2-2 | NA | NA | TRBV29-1 | TGCAGCGTTGAAGCGGACACCACCGGGGAGCTGTTTTTT | CSVEADTTGELFF
15 | TRBJ2-2 | NA | NA | TRBV2 | TGTGCCAGCAGGATGTATGGCTTGAACACCGGGGAGCTGTTTTTT | CASRMYGLNTGELFF
14 | TRBJ2-5 | NA | few | TRBV5-6 | TGTGCCAGCAGCGCACGGGGACTCCGAGAGACCCAGTACTTC | CASSARGLRETQYF
16 | TRBJ2-3 | NA | NA | TRBV5-4 | TGTGCCAGCAGCTTGGTGATTCACCGAGGGTCAGATACGCAGTATTTT | CASSLVIHRGSDTQYF
15 | TRBJ2-5 | TRBD1 | NA | TRBV12-5 | TGTGCTAGTGGCCTGACAGGGGGCTTTGAAGAGACCCAGTACTTC | CASGLTGGFEETQYF
16 | TRBJ2-1 | TRBD1 | NA | TRBV7-3 | TGTGCCAGCAGCTCGCGGACAGGGGGCCTCTACAATGAGCAGTTCTTC | CASSSRTGGLYNEQFF
14 | TRBJ2-7 | TRBD1 | NA | TRBV19 | TGTGCCAGTAGTGCGGGACAGGGTTCGGGGGAGCAGTACTTC | CASSAGQGSGEQYF
16 | TRBJ2-7 | TRBD2 | NA | TRBV4-2 | TGTGCCAGCAGCCAAAGACTAGCGGGAGGTCTGAACGAGCAGTACTTC | CASSQRLAGGLNEQYF
15 | TRBJ2-1 | TRBD2 | NA | TRBV2 | TGTGCCAGCCAGAAGCGGGAGAAGTCCTACAATGAGCAGTTCTTC | CASQKREKSYNEQFF
15 | TRBJ2-7 | NA | NA | TRBV5-8 | TGTGCCAGCAGCTTGGAATACGGGGGGCTCTACGAGCAGTACTTC | CASSLEYGGLYEQYF
13 | TRBJ1-1 | NA | once | TRBV29-1 | TGCAGCGTTGCTGAGGGTGTTCTTTCTGAAGCTTTCTTT | CSVAEGVLSEAFF
13 | TRBJ1-1 | TRBD1 | NA | TRBV30 | TGTGCCTGGGGTACAGGGGGCCGCACTGAAGCTTTCTTT | CAWGTGGRTEAFF
15 | TRBJ2-1 | TRBD2 | NA | TRBV7-2 | TGTGCCAGCAGCCCAACTAGCGGTTCCTACAATGAGCAGTTCTTC | CASSPTSGSYNEQFF
15 | TRBJ2-1 | TRBD1 | NA | TRBV5-8 | TGTGCCAGCAGCTCACAGGGGAGCTCCTACAATGAGCAGTTCTTC | CASSSQGSSYNEQFF
16 | TRBJ2-3 | NA | NA | TRBV21-1 | TGTGCCAGCAGCAAAGGACTAGCGGGAGTTAAAGATACGCAGTATTTT | CASSKGLAGVKDTQYF
16 | TRBJ2-5 | TRBD2 | NA | TRBV27 | TGTGCCAGCAGAATTCACTCAAGCGGGGTGCAAGAGACCCAGTACTTC | CASRIHSSGVQETQYF
14 | TRBJ2-3 | NA | few | TRBV18 | TGTGCCAGCTCACTACAGGACGGGACAGATACGCAGTATTTT | CASSLQDGTDTQYF
14 | TRBJ2-7 | NA | few | TRBV28 | TGTGCCAGCAGCGCGGGACAGAGAAAGGGGGAGCAGTACTTC | CASSAGQRKGEQYF
17 | TRBJ2-3 | TRBD2 | NA | TRBV15 | TGTGCCACCAGCCCCCGGGCGACTAGCGGGGGCACAGATACGCAGTATTTT | CATSPRATSGGTDTQYF
15 | TRBJ2-7 | NA | NA | TRBV6-1 | TGTGCCAGCAGGGGATGGACAGCGATCTCCTACGAGCAGTACTTC | CASRGWTAISYEQYF
13 | TRBJ1-5 | NA | NA | TRBV30 | TGTGCCTGGAGCCTGAGGAATAATCAGCCCCAGCATTTT | CAWSLRNNQPQHF
14 | TRBJ1-1 | NA | few | TRBV27 | TGTGCCAGCAGTTTATCACAGGGGAACACTGAAGCTTTCTTT | CASSLSQGNTEAFF
15 | TRBJ2-7 | NA | NA | TRBV10-1 | TGCGCCAGCAGTGAGGGCCGGGGGTCCTCCTACGAGCAGTACTTC | CASSEGRGSSYEQYF
15 | TRBJ2-5 | TRBD2 | NA | TRBV7-9 | TGTGCCAGCACTGACAGGACTAGCGGACAAGAGACCCAGTACTTC | CASTDRTSGQETQYF
15 | TRBJ2-3 | NA | NA | TRBV6-1 | TGTGCCAGCAGCGAGGGTGGTATAAGCACAGATACGCAGTATTTT | CASSEGGISTDTQYF
14 | TRBJ1-1 | NA | NA | TRBV5-1 | TGCGCCAGCAGCTCCAGGAACCTGAACACTGAAGCTTTCTTT | CASSSRNLNTEAFF
14 | TRBJ2-7 | NA | once | TRBV30 | TGTGCCTGGAGTGTATCTTATGGGGGCGGCGAGCAGTACTTC | CAWSVSYGGGEQYF
11 | TRBJ1-4 | NA | NA | TRBV20-1 | TGCAGTGCCAGGACTGCGGAAAAACTGTTTTTT | CSARTAEKLFF
13 | TRBJ1-1 | TRBD1 | NA | TRBV7-2 | TGTGCCAGCAGCGGACAGGGGGGAACTGAAGCTTTCTTT | CASSGQGGTEAFF
15 | TRBJ2-3 | NA | NA | TRBV25-1 | TGTGCCAGCAGTGACCCAGCGGGCTCGACACCGGGCCAGTATTTT | CASSDPAGSTPGQYF
14 | TRBJ2-4 | TRBD2 | NA | TRBV29-1 | TGCAGCGTTGAAGCAGCGGGACCGAGAAACATTCAGTACTTC | CSVEAAGPRNIQYF